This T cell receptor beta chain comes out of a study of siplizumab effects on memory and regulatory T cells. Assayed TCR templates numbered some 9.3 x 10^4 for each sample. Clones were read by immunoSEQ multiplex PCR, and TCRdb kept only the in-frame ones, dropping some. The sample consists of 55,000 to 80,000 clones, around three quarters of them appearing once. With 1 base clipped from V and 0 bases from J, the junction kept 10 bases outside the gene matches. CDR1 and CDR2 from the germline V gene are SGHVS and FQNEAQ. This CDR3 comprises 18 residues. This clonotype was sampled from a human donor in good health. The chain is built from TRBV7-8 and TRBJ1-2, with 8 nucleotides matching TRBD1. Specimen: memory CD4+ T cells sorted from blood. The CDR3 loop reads CASSLVGQGSGPNYGYTF. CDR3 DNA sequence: TGTGCCAGCAGCTTAGTTGGACAGGGTAGCGGACCTAACTATGGCTACACCTTC. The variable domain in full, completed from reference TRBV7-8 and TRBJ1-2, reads GAGVSQSPRYKVAKRGQDVALRCDPISGHVSLFWYQQALGQGPEFLTYFQNEAQLDKSGLPSDRFFAERPEGSVSTLKIQRTQQEDSAVYLCASSLVGQGSGPNYGYTFGSGTRLTVV.